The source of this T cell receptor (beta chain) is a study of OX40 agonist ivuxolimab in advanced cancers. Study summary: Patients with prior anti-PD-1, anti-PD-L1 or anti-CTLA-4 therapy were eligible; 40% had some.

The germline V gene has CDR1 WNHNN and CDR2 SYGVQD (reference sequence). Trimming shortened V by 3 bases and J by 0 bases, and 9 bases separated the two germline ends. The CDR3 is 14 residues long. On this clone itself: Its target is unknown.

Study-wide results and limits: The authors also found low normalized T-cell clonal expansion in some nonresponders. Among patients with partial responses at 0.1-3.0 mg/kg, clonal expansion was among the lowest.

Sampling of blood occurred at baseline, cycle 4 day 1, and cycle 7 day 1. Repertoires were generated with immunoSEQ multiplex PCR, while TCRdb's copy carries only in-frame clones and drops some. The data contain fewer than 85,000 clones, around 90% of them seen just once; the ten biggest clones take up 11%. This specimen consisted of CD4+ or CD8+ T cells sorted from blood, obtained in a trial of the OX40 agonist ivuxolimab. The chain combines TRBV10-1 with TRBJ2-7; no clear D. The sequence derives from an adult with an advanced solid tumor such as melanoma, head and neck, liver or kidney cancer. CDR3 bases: TGCGCCAGCAGTGATCGGCCGAGCTCCTACGAGCAGTACTTC. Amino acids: CASSDRPSSYEQYF.